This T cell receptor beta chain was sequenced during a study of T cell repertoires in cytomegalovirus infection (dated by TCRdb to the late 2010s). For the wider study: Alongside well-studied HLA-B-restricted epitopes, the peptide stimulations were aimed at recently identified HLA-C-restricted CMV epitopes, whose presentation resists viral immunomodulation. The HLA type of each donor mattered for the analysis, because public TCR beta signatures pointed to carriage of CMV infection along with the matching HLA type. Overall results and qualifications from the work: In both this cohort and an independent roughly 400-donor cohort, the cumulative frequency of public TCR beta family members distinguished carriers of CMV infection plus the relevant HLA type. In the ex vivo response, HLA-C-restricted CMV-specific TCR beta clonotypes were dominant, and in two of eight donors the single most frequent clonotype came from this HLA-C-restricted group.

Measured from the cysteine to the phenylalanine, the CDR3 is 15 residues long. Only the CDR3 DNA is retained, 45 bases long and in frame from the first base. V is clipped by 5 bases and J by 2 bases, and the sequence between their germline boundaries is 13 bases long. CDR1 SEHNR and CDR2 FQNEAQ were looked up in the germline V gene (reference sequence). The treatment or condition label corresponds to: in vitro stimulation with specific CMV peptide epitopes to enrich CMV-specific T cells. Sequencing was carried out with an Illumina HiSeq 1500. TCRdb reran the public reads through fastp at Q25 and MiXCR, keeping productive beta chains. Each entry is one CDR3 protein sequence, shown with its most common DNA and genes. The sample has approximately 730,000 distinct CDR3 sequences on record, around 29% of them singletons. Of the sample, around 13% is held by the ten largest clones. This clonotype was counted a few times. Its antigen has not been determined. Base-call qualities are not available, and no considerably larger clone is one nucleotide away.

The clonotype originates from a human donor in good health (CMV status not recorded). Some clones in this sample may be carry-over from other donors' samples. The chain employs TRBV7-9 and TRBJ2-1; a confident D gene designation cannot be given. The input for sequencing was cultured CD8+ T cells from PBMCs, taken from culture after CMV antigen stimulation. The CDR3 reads CASSGVVRPYNEQFF. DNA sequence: TGTGCCAGCAGCGGAGTGGTCAGACCCTACAATGAGCAGTTCTTC. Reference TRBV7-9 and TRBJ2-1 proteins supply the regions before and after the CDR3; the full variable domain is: DTGVSQNPRHKITKRGQNVTFRCDPISEHNRLYWYRQTLGQGPEFLTYFQNEAQLEKSRLLSDRFSAERPKGSFSTLEIQRTEQGDSAMYLCASSGVVRPYNEQFFGPGTRLTVL.